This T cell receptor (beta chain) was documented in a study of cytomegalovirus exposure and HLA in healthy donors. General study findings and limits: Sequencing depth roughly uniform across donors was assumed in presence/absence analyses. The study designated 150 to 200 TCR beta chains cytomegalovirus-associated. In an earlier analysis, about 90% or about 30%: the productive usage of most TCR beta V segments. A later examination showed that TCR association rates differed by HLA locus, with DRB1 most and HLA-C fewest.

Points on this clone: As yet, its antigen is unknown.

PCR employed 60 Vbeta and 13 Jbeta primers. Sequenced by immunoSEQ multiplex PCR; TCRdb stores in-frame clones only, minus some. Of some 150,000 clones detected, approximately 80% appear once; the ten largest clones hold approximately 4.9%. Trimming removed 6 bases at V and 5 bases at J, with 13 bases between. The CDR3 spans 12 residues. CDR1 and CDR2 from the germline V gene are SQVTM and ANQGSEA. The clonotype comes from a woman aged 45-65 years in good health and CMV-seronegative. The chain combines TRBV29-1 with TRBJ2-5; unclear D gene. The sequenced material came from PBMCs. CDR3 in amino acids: CSVDPATETQYF. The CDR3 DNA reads TGCAGCGTAGACCCAGCGACCGAGACCCAGTACTTC.